This entry lists 10 T cell receptor beta chains sequenced from one sample in a study of shared clonotypes between healthy human individuals. This table comes from immunoSEQ multiplex PCR, and its TCRdb copy is limited to in-frame clones, with some not included. The sample has about 2,200,000 clones, around 93% seen once. Positively selected for CCR7, the CD45RO-negative cells used as naive CD8 cells excluded terminally differentiated effector memory CD45RA+ cells. The source material was naive CD8+ T cells from PBMCs. These TCRs come from a man aged 18 to 35 in good health. Some clones in this sample may be carry-over from other donors' samples.

V usage is TRBV7-9 and J usage is TRBJ2-1; 11 bases are shared with TRBD2. The CDR3 consists of 16 residues. Germline V gene sequence: CDR1 SEHNR, CDR2 FQNEAQ (reference sequence). With V trimmed by 4 bases and J by 8 bases, 10 bases remained unmatched. CDR3: CASSSVLAGVRDEQFF. The DNA for the CDR3 is TGTGCCAGCAGCTCCGTACTAGCGGGAGTGAGGGATGAGCAGTTCTTC.

J is TRBJ2-6 and V is TRBV4-1; D gene uncertain. Trimming left V 1 base short and J 0 bases short, with 4 bases between. The germline V gene has CDR1 MGHRA and CDR2 YSYEKL. The CDR3 runs 15 residues. CDR3 coding DNA: TGCGCCAGCAGCCAAGGTTACTCTGGGGCCAACGTCCTGACTTTC. This gives the protein CASSQGYSGANVLTF.

The CDR3 spells CASSRAKGQPQHF. As DNA, the CDR3 is TGTGCCAGTAGCCGTGCTAAAGGTCAGCCCCAGCATTTT. The chain combines TRBV19 with TRBJ1-5, with no clear D. The CDR3 is made up of 13 amino acids. Trimming took off 6 bases at V and 6 bases at J, with 12 bases between the two ends. CDR1 and CDR2 (germline): LNHDA, SQIVND (reference sequence).

The rearrangement links TRBV27 to TRBJ2-2; D remains unclear. V shed 11 bases and J shed 0 bases, with 25 bases lying between them. This CDR3 comprises 18 residues. In germline, CDR1 is MNHEY, CDR2 SMNVEV (reference sequence). CDR3 protein: CADPCNKQPQSNTGELFF. The CDR3 DNA is TGTGCCGACCCTTGTAACAAACAGCCTCAATCGAACACCGGGGAGCTGTTTTTT.

The V gene is TRBV27, the J gene TRBJ1-1, with TRBD1 identical over 9 bases. The CDR3 is 16 amino acids. CDR1 is MNHEY and CDR2 is SMNVEV in the germline V gene (reference sequence). The J segment lost 0 bases and the V segment lost 6 bases, leaving 8 bases of the junction unmatched. CDR3 sequence reads: CASRRGTGIMNTEAFF. The CDR3 nucleotides are TGTGCCAGCAGGCGAGGGACAGGGATCATGAACACTGAAGCTTTCTTT.

This chain joins TRBV9 and TRBJ2-1, with a tentative D call TRBD1 (5 bases). This CDR3 has 16 residues. The V gene's germline CDR1 is SGDLS and CDR2 YYNGEE. The V gene lost 2 bases and the J gene lost 0 bases, with 12 bases spanning the gap. CDR3 loop: CASSVDRLSSYNEQFF. The CDR3 nucleotides are TGTGCCAGCAGCGTCGACAGATTAAGCTCCTACAATGAGCAGTTCTTC.

This clone has only a few counts. The chain recombines TRBV9 with TRBJ1-1, with a possible D match to TRBD1 (5 bases). Germline-derived CDR1 and CDR2 are SGDLS and YYNGEE. This CDR3 is built from 16 residues. V was trimmed by 4 bases and J by 3 bases, leaving 19 bases between them. The chain's CDR3 is CASSHPGRSMDTEAFF. The DNA of the CDR3 is TGTGCCAGCAGCCACCCAGGGAGATCTATGGACACTGAAGCTTTCTTT.

The gene calls are TRBV13 and TRBJ2-7, with D possibly called TRBD1 or TRBD2 (5 bases each). The V gene lost 7 bases and the J gene lost 2 bases, with 12 bases spanning the gap. This CDR3 is built from 13 residues. Germline loops: CDR1 PRHDT, CDR2 FYEKMQ (reference sequence). CDR3 amino acids: CASTGTDTYEQYF. The CDR3 DNA is TGTGCCAGCACCGGGACGGACACCTACGAGCAGTACTTC.

The chain uses TRBV4-3 and TRBJ2-7; D is ambiguous. Trimming took 0 bases from V and 2 from J, leaving 8 bases between them. The germline CDR1 and CDR2 sequences are LGHNA and YSLEER. CDR3 size: 14 residues. The CDR3: CASSQDLETYEQYF. As DNA, the CDR3 is TGCGCCAGCAGCCAAGATTTAGAAACCTACGAGCAGTACTTC.

This rearrangement joins TRBV11-3 to TRBJ2-2, with D maybe TRBD2 (6 bases). From germline, CDR1 is SGHNT and CDR2 YENEEA. V lost 8 bases, J lost 4 bases, and 20 bases lay in between. The CDR3 runs to 16 residues. The CDR3 DNA is TGTGCCAGCTCCGAGTCTTGGCGGGAACCCACCGGGGAGCTGTTTTTT. Protein product: CASSESWREPTGELFF.